The 14 T cell receptor beta chains presented below share a single source sample, sequenced in a study of PD-1 blockade in classical Hodgkin lymphoma. TCRdb's table, derived via immunoSEQ multiplex PCR, lists solely in-frame clones and lacks some. The sample lists over 85,000 clones, about nine tenths occurring once. Documented time point: cycle 4 day 1 (C4D1), after more than five weeks of nivolumab. In every patient, relapse followed autologous stem cell transplantation, while exposure to brentuximab vedotin differed. The specimen comprised peripheral blood mononuclear cells (PBMCs), sampled before the fourth cycle of nivolumab. These receptors all come from a human donor with classical Hodgkin lymphoma.

This chain connects TRBV15 to TRBJ1-1; D is ambiguous. Germline V gene data show CDR1 as LNHNV and CDR2 as YYDKDF (reference sequence). The CDR3 loop spans 14 amino acids. V was cut by 3 bases and J by 2 bases, with 10 bases left in between. CDR3 amino acids: CATSRNPLNTEAFF. The CDR3, as DNA: TGTGCCACCAGCAGGAACCCACTCAACACTGAAGCTTTCTTT.

This sequence joins TRBV30 and TRBJ2-5, with D perhaps TRBD2 (5 bases). The ends were cut back, 0 bases at V and 5 bases at J, with 16 bases in the middle. Per germline, CDR1 GTSNPN and CDR2 SVGIG (reference sequence). There are 15 residues in the CDR3. For the CDR3, the DNA is TGTGCCTGGAGTGTACTTGGCGGGTATGGGGAGACCCAGTACTTC. Its translation is CAWSVLGGYGETQYF.

The rearrangement uses TRBV20-1 and TRBJ2-7; D might be TRBD1 (6 bases). Trimming removed 6 bases from V and 4 bases from J, with 10 bases in between. The CDR3 spans 11 residues. From germline, CDR1 is DFQATT and CDR2 SNEGSKA (reference sequence). CDR3 region: CSAPDSYEQYF. CDR3 in DNA: TGCAGTGCCCCGGACAGTTACGAGCAGTACTTC.

This clone has a handful of counts. This chain uses TRBV15 with TRBJ2-7, with 8 nucleotides matching TRBD1. CDR3 length: 14 residues. Looked up from germline, CDR1 is LNHNV and CDR2 is YYDKDF (reference sequence). Trimming took 5 bases from V and 4 from J; bases not matched to a gene: 7. Here the CDR3 reads CATSPDRGGYEQYF. The DNA for the CDR3 is TGTGCCACCAGCCCCGACAGGGGCGGATACGAGCAGTACTTC.

The chain combines TRBV7-9 with TRBJ1-5; 7 bases map to TRBD1. Germline CDR1 SEHNR, CDR2 FQNEAQ (reference sequence). V gave up 5 bases and J gave up 4 bases; unmatched junction bases: 8. The CDR3 runs to 15 residues. CDR3 bases: TGTGCCAGCAGCCGTACAGGGGTCGGGAATCAGCCCCAGCATTTT. Protein product: CASSRTGVGNQPQHF.

This clone was recorded a few times. Other DNA sequences in the sample encode the same CDR3. This sequence joins TRBV19 and TRBJ1-2, with unresolved D. The germline V gene encodes CDR1 LNHDA and CDR2 SQIVND (reference sequence). V gave up 7 bases and J gave up 3 bases, with 9 bases separating them. The CDR3 extends over 12 amino acids. In DNA form, the CDR3 reads TGTGCCAGTACCAAAGAGGACTATGGCTACACCTTC. Its translation is CASTKEDYGYTF. The full variable domain, with the rest looked up from reference TRBV19 and TRBJ1-2, is DGGITQSPKYLFRKEGQNVTLSCEQNLNHDAMYWYRQDPGQGLRLIYYSQIVNDFQKGDIAEGYSVSREKKESFPLTVTSAQKNPTAFYLCASTKEDYGYTFGSGTRLTVV.

V and J are TRBV30 and TRBJ2-5, with D tentatively TRBD1 or TRBD2 (5 bases each). CDR1 is GTSNPN, CDR2 SVGIG, per germline (reference sequence). Trimming removed 0 bases at V and 2 bases at J, with 10 bases between. The CDR3 contains 14 residues. The CDR3 nucleotides are TGTGCCTGGAGTGTTGGGGGAATTCAAGAGACCCAGTACTTC. Its translation is CAWSVGGIQETQYF.

The rearrangement joins TRBV4-1 to TRBJ2-1, with D perhaps given as TRBD1 or TRBD2 (6 bases each). CDR1 and CDR2 (germline): MGHRA, YSYEKL. The CDR3 totals 15 residues. Trimming took 0 bases from V and 7 from J, leaving 13 bases between them. The CDR3, as DNA: TGCGCCAGCAGCCAAGAGGGGGGCTTGGGGAATGAGCAGTTCTTC. Its translation: CASSQEGGLGNEQFF.

The V call is TRBV5-1, the J call TRBJ1-2; 8 bases are shared with TRBD1. The CDR3 totals 18 residues. J gave up 4 bases and V 4 bases, and 18 bases lay outside the gene matches. Germline V lookup: CDR1 SGHRS, CDR2 YFSETQ. The CDR3 DNA reads as TGCGCCAGCAGCCCACGCGGGCAGGGGGCGACCTTGGGCTATGGCTACACCTTC. It encodes CASSPRGQGATLGYGYTF.

This clone was seen only once. The chain is built from TRBV27 and TRBJ1-5, with no clear D. This CDR3 is 13 amino acids long. Germline assignment: CDR1 MNHEY and CDR2 SMNVEV (reference sequence). The V end lost 6 bases, the J end lost 11 bases, and 17 bases lay between the germline ends. The CDR3 here is CASSYGWGVAQHF. In DNA form, the CDR3 reads TGTGCCAGCAGCTACGGGTGGGGTGTGGCCCAGCATTTT.

The chain couples TRBV7-9 to TRBJ1-3; tentatively, D is TRBD1 (6 bases). CDR1 and CDR2 from the germline V gene are SEHNR and FQNEAQ (reference sequence). The CDR3 spans 16 residues. Deletions cut 0 bases from V and 3 bases from J, with 12 bases between. The chain's CDR3 is CASSLAQGSRGNTIYF. CDR3 in DNA: TGTGCCAGCAGCTTAGCGCAGGGGTCGCGTGGAAACACCATATATTTT.

V gene TRBV29-1 combines with J gene TRBJ1-2; maybe TRBD1 (5 bases). CDR3 length: 14 amino acids. With 4 bases removed from V and 3 bases from J, the gap between germline ends came to 15 bases. CDR1 SQVTM and CDR2 ANQGSEA come from the germline V gene. Here the CDR3 reads CSVAPKAGDYGYTF. The CDR3 nucleotides are TGCAGCGTTGCCCCGAAGGCGGGGGACTATGGCTACACCTTC. Drawing the rest from reference TRBV29-1 and TRBJ1-2, the complete variable domain is SAVISQKPSRDICQRGTSLTIQCQVDSQVTMMFWYRQQPGQSLTLIATANQGSEATYESGFVIDKFPISRPNLTFSTLTVSNMSPEDSSIYLCSVAPKAGDYGYTFGSGTRLTVV.

V usage is TRBV7-2 and J usage is TRBJ1-2, with D perhaps matching TRBD1 (5 bases). The V end lost 2 bases, the J end lost 4 bases, and 14 bases lay between the germline ends. This CDR3 region has 15 residues. Germline CDR1 reads SGHTA; CDR2 reads FQGNSA. The CDR3 nucleotides are TGTGCCAGCAGCTTATTGTCAGGGAATGGCTATGGCTACACCTTC. It is translated as CASSLLSGNGYGYTF.

V is TRBV18 and J is TRBJ2-1, with D possibly matching TRBD2 (6 bases). This CDR3 region has 16 residues. The V gene's germline CDR1 is KGHSH and CDR2 LQKENI. Trimming removed 0 bases from V and 6 bases from J, with 15 bases in between. CDR3 nucleotide sequence: TGTGCCAGCTCACCACCGCCCGGGGGTGGTGGCAATGAGCAGTTCTTC. It codes for CASSPPPGGGGNEQFF.